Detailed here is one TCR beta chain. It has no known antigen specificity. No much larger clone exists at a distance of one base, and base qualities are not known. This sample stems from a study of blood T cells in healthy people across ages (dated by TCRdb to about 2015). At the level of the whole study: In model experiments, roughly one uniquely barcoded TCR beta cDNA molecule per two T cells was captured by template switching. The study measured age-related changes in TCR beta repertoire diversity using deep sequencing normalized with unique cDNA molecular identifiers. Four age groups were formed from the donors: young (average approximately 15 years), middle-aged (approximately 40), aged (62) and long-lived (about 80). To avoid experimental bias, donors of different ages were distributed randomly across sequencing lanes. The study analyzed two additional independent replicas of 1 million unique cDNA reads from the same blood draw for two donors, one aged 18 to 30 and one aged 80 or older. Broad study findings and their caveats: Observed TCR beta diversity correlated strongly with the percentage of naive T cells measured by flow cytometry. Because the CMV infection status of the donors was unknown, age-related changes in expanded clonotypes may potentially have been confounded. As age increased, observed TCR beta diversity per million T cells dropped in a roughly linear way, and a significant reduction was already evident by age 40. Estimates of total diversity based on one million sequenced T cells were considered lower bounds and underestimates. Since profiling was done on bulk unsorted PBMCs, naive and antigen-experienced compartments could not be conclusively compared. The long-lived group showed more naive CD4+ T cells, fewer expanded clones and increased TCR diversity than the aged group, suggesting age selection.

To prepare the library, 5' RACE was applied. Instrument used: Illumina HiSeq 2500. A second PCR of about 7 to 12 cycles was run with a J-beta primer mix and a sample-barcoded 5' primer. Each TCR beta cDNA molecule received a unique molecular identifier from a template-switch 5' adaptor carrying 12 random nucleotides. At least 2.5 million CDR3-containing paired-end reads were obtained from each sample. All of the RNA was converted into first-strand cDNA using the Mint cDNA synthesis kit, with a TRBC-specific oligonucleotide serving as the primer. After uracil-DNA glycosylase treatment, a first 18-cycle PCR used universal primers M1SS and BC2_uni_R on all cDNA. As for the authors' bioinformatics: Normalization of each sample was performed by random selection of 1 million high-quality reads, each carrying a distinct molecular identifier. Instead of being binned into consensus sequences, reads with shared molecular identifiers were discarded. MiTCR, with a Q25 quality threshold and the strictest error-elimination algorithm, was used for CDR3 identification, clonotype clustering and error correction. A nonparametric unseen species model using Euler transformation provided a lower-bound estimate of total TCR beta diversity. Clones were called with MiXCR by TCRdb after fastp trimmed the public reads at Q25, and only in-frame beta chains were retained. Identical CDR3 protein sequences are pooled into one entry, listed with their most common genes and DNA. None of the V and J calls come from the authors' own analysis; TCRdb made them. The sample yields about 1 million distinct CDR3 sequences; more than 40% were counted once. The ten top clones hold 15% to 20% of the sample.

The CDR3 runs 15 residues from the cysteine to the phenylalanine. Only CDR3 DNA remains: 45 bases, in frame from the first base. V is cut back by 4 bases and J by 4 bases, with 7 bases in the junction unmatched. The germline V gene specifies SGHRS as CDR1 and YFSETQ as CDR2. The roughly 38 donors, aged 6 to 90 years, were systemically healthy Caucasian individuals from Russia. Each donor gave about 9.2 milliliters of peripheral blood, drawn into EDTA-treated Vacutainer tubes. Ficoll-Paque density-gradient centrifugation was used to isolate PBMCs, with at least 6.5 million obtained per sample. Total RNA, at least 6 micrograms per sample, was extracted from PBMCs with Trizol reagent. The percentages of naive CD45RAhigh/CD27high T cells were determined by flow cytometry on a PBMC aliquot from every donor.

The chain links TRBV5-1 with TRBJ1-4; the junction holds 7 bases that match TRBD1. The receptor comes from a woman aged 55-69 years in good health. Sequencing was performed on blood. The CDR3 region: CASSARRDSNEKLFF. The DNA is TGCGCCAGCAGCGCCCGCCGGGACAGTAATGAAAAACTGTTTTTT.